This entry features one T cell receptor beta chain sequence. No cognate antigen has been identified for it. No base quality values were provided; no much bigger clone lies one nucleotide off. The CDR3 regions of human TCRbeta chains were analyzed by immunosequencing. The authors' analysis ran thus. Repertoire TCRs were checked for matches against a reference library of SARS-CoV-2-specific TCRs that had been generated using the MIRA antigen-specificity platform. Breadth was defined as the fraction of unique TCRs that were SARS-CoV-2-associated. Depth was defined as the fraction of total T cells that were SARS-CoV-2-associated. Using the MIRA data, every spike-specific TCR was mapped to the spike region that the TCR reacted to and assigned to either a CD4 or a CD8 class. Log10-transformed breadth and depth values were compared by one-way ANOVA with Sidak's multiple comparisons tests. TCRdb re-hosts the immuneACCESS table, in-frame sequences only. Its copies lack some clones; in the studies checked, an unresolved V gene accounts for under half of them, and the cause for the rest is not known. V, J and clone size were drawn from that table, and D and trimming were deduced from the DNA. Recorded for this sample are some 150,000 clones; about nine tenths of them occurred a single time. Jointly, the top ten make up 1.9% of the sample.

The data are from a study of T cell responses to AZD1222 COVID-19 vaccine (TCRdb year 2021). At the level of the whole study: A total of just over 230 trial participants underwent TCR sequencing, of whom about 210 had received two doses of AZD1222 and about 26 had received two doses of the MenACWY control vaccine. Trial participants were enrolled by age into subgroups of 18-55, 56-69 and 70-plus years, and about 150, 27 and 61 TCR-sequenced participants, respectively, were included in these subgroups.

Here is what the overall study found, with its caveats: Participants were mostly white British, with more females than males. The authors suggested clonal diversity may have been underestimated. In the small 56-69-year group, the increase in depth fell short of significance, most likely because of low power. Conclusions about previously exposed vaccinees were limited because only a handful of AZD1222 recipients were SARS-CoV-2 seropositive at baseline. The vaccine-associated CD4 TCRs covered the entire spike protein, and the dominant responses fell in regions 160-218 and 743-854. Spike-specific TCR breadth and depth rose significantly after two AZD1222 doses compared with day 0 and with MenACWY recipients. Because no day 14 peak-response samples were available, repertoires were characterized only after the peak T cell response. Reportedly, almost half of the unique spike-specific TCRs recognized epitopes lying outside the regions that are mutated in the B.1.351 and B.1.1.7 variants.

In light of the paper, this sample's time point label describes: about 28 days (+/-7) after the second vaccine dose. Because spike-specific TCR depth and breadth did not differ between the two schedules, AZD1222 recipients who got a second dose at roughly 4 weeks were pooled with those who got a second dose at roughly 12 weeks. Vaccinee samples were obtained from the UK trials COV001 and COV002, which included a single-blind randomized controlled phase 2/3 trial of AZD1222 (ChAdOx1 nCoV-19) in healthy adults. For TCRbeta chain sequencing, PBMC samples were collected from trial participants at day 0 and at day 28 after the second dose. The sample was peripheral blood, taken 28 days after the second AZD1222 dose. The sequence was collected from an adult who received the AZD1222 COVID-19 vaccine.

The CDR3 is CASSPPGGPGNEQFF. The nucleotide sequence reads TGTGCCAGCAGCCCTCCGGGGGGGCCTGGCAATGAGCAGTTCTTC. The chain joins TRBV7-9 to TRBJ2-1, and TRBD2 aligns with 8 junction nucleotides. From the germline V gene (reference sequence), CDR1 is SEHNR and CDR2 is FQNEAQ. The CDR3 sequence holds 15 residues, the cysteine and phenylalanine included. Only CDR3 DNA is held: 45 bases, read in frame from base 1. After removal of 5 bases from V and 6 bases from J, the junction retains 9 bases not matched to a gene.